This record looks at one T cell receptor (beta chain) sequence and its context. The data belong to a study of blood T cell repertoires in COVID-19. Study background: COVID-19 samples, acute and convalescent, were from the United States, Italy and Spain.

V was clipped by 6 bases and J by 12 bases; unmatched bases: 6. The CDR3 consists of 13 residues. Germline values: CDR1 MNHEY, CDR2 SVGAGI. Methods used by the authors: Reference gene primers were amplified, and this amplification served to estimate nucleated cell counts. Assay used: immunoSEQ multiplex PCR; TCRdb lists only in-frame clones, some missing. V, J and clone size reflect that table, while D and trimming were determined from the DNA. The repertoire has 78,000 or so clones, about 87% of them found once; the top ten carry around 5.8%. V and J are TRBV6-5 and TRBJ2-1; TRBD2 aligns across 12 bases. The TCR sequence derives from a woman between 45 and 60 years old with acute or convalescent COVID-19. The sample comprised peripheral blood. DNA for the CDR3: TGTGCCAGCAGGTCTAGCGGGGGGGCGGGGCAGTTCTTC. This codes for CASRSSGGAGQFF.